One and the same sample provided the 28 T cell receptor beta chains below, sequenced in a study of cytomegalovirus exposure and HLA in healthy donors (dated by TCRdb to about 2017). Receptor amplification or capture employed the immunoSEQ multiplex PCR assay. The multiplex PCR relied on a mix of 60 forward primers for TCR Vbeta segments and 13 reverse primers for TCR Jbeta segments. TCRdb obtained this table from immuneACCESS and retained in-frame rearrangements with V and J assigned. These tables miss some clones; where compared with another copy, unresolved V genes account for less than half of the shortfall, and the remainder is unexplained. In this sample the table shows more than 110,000 clones, 80% of which occur a single time. The leading ten clones occupy around 5% of the sample. Sequenced material: PBMCs. Receptors were obtained from a male donor in good health and CMV-seronegative.

The chain has TRBV29-1 and TRBJ2-1; D may be TRBD2 (7 bases). Germline assignment: CDR1 SQVTM and CDR2 ANQGSEA. Between the trimmed V and J ends, which lost 8 bases and 7 bases, there was a span of 18 bases. CDR3 length: 13 residues. CDR3 amino acids: CSSTNRGGNEQFF. CDR3 nucleotide sequence: TGCAGCTCCACCAATAGGGGGGGTAATGAGCAGTTCTTC.

CDR3 sequence: CASSVTGGRAFF. The CDR3 nucleotides are TGTGCCAGCAGTGTTACAGGGGGGCGCGCTTTCTTT. The chain couples TRBV6-4 to TRBJ1-1; 8 bases line up with TRBD1. Unmatched junction bases numbered 6, after V lost 4 bases and J lost 11 bases. The germline CDR1 and CDR2 sequences are MRHNA and SNTAGT. The CDR3 is made up of 12 amino acids.

This sequence joins TRBV4-3 and TRBJ2-2; D unclear. The CDR3 runs to 16 residues. V was trimmed by 2 bases and J by 6 bases, leaving 16 bases between them. CDR1 and CDR2 from the germline V gene are LGHNA and YSLEER. CDR3 loop: CASSQFPQSDAGELFF. The CDR3 region has the DNA TGCGCCAGCAGCCAATTCCCCCAATCAGATGCCGGGGAGCTGTTTTTT.

CDR3: CASSHTGEDSGYTF. The CDR3 nucleotides are TGTGCCAGCAGCCATACAGGTGAAGATTCTGGCTACACCTTC. The gene calls are TRBV13 and TRBJ1-2; D might be TRBD1 (5 bases). CDR1 and CDR2 from the germline V gene are PRHDT and FYEKMQ (reference sequence). V lost 5 bases, J lost 7 bases, and 17 bases lay in between. The CDR3 runs to 14 residues.

This chain connects TRBV5-6 to TRBJ2-6; no definite D call. Germline values: CDR1 SGHDT, CDR2 YYEEEE. The CDR3 length is 19 residues. Deletions cut 2 bases from V and 1 base from J, with 19 bases between. CDR3 sequence: CASSFAAGFEGSGANVLTF. The CDR3 coding sequence is TGTGCCAGCAGCTTCGCGGCCGGGTTTGAAGGATCTGGGGCCAACGTCCTGACTTTC. Full variable domain (missing parts from reference TRBV5-6 and TRBJ2-6): DAGVTQSPTHLIKTRGQQVTLRCSPKSGHDTVSWYQQALGQGPQFIFQYYEEEERQRGNFPDRFSGHQFPNYSSELNVNALLLGDSALYLCASSFAAGFEGSGANVLTFGAGSRLTVL.

This clone was seen only a few times. The chain combines TRBV4-1 with TRBJ1-4, with 8 bases aligning to TRBD1. Germline CDR1 and CDR2: MGHRA and YSYEKL. J lost 6 bases, V lost 4 bases, and 7 bases had no gene match. This CDR3 comprises 15 residues. CDR3 loop: CASSRTGGPYEKLFF. CDR3 in DNA: TGCGCCAGCAGCCGCACAGGGGGGCCGTATGAAAAACTGTTTTTT.

The gene calls are TRBV30 and TRBJ2-7, with a weak D call TRBD2 (5 bases). V was pared by 3 bases and J by 2 bases, with 8 bases between. This CDR3 has 12 residues. Germline V gene data show CDR1 as GTSNPN and CDR2 as SVGIG (reference sequence). CDR3 residues: CAWSRGTYEQYF. CDR3 DNA sequence: TGTGCCTGGAGCCGAGGGACCTACGAGCAGTACTTC. Full variable domain (remainder filled in from reference TRBV30 and TRBJ2-7): SQTIHQWPATLVQPVGSPLSLECTVEGTSNPNLYWYRQAAGRGLQLLFYSVGIGQISSEVPQNLSASRPQDRQFILSSKKLLLSDSGFYLCAWSRGTYEQYFGPGTRLTVT.

This chain uses TRBV6-5 with TRBJ1-1, with 7 bases fitting TRBD1. Germline assignment: CDR1 MNHEY and CDR2 SVGAGI. This CDR3 comprises 14 residues. Unmatched junction bases numbered 7, after V lost 5 bases and J lost 4 bases. This CDR3 reads CASSKGTVSTEAFF. The CDR3 bases are TGTGCCAGCAGTAAAGGGACAGTTAGCACTGAAGCTTTCTTT.

The V gene is TRBV19, the J gene TRBJ1-1; a weak D match, TRBD1 (6 bases). Trimming pared 10 bases from V and 4 bases from J, leaving 19 bases between. The CDR3 loop spans 14 amino acids. Germline lookup yields CDR1 LNHDA and CDR2 SQIVND (reference sequence). The CDR3 reads CATVPQGLGTEAFF. In DNA form, the CDR3 reads TGTGCCACCGTCCCTCAGGGGCTTGGCACTGAAGCTTTCTTT. The variable domain in full, with the rest retrieved from reference TRBV19 and TRBJ1-1, is DGGITQSPKYLFRKEGQNVTLSCEQNLNHDAMYWYRQDPGQGLRLIYYSQIVNDFQKGDIAEGYSVSREKKESFPLTVTSAQKNPTAFYLCATVPQGLGTEAFFGQGTRLTVV.

The rearrangement joins TRBV15 to TRBJ2-2; possible D gene TRBD1, 6 bases. CDR1 and CDR2 (germline): LNHNV, YYDKDF (reference sequence). V was shortened by 5 bases and J by 7 bases, with 14 bases between the two germline ends. The CDR3 has 14 residues. DNA of the CDR3: TGTGCCACCAGCGGCGACAGGTTGGGCGGGGAGCTGTTTTTT. Its translation is CATSGDRLGGELFF.

The chain links TRBV13 to TRBJ1-2; 7 positions agree with TRBD1. This CDR3 is 17 amino acids long. Germline CDR1 and CDR2: PRHDT and FYEKMQ (reference sequence). With 5 bases clipped from V and 4 bases from J, the junction kept 16 bases outside the gene matches. In DNA, the CDR3 is TGTGCCAGCAGCCCACCGGGACAGATAGTTATTAGCTATGGCTACACCTTC. Encoded protein: CASSPPGQIVISYGYTF.

The V and J genes are TRBV5-6 and TRBJ1-1; TRBD1 might be the D (5 bases). This CDR3 region has 13 residues. The germline V and J ends were trimmed by 7 bases and 7 bases, with 17 bases remaining between them. CDR1 and CDR2 (germline): SGHDT, YYEEEE. The CDR3 nucleotides are TGTGCCAGCGGTAGGTTAGGGGTCAGTGAAGCTTTCTTT. Translating gives CASGRLGVSEAFF. Variable domain in full (rest from reference TRBV5-6 and TRBJ1-1): DAGVTQSPTHLIKTRGQQVTLRCSPKSGHDTVSWYQQALGQGPQFIFQYYEEEERQRGNFPDRFSGHQFPNYSSELNVNALLLGDSALYLCASGRLGVSEAFFGQGTRLTVV.

The V gene is TRBV7-2, the J gene TRBJ2-7; tentative D call: TRBD1 (7 bases). Trimming pared 5 bases from V and 3 bases from J, leaving 20 bases between. CDR1 is SGHTA, CDR2 FQGNSA, per germline. The CDR3 spans 16 residues. The DNA for the CDR3 is TGTGCCAGCAGCCAAGAGACAGGTCAGGGGGGCTACGAGCAGTACTTC. It codes for CASSQETGQGGYEQYF.

This chain uses TRBV9 with TRBJ2-5; no firm D call. Per germline, CDR1 SGDLS and CDR2 YYNGEE. The V end was cut by 3 bases, the J end by 5 bases, with 14 bases between. This CDR3 comprises 14 residues. CDR3 DNA: TGTGCCAGCAGCGACGGCGGATCGCAGGAGACCCAGTACTTC. Its protein is CASSDGGSQETQYF.

In nucleotides, the CDR3 is TGTGCCAGCTCACCACTCGGGGATTCACCCCTCCACTTT. Protein: CASSPLGDSPLHF. This chain uses TRBV18 with TRBJ1-6, with D unclear. The V and J ends lost 1 base and 8 bases respectively, with 6 bases between them. The CDR3 spans 13 residues. Per germline, CDR1 KGHSH and CDR2 LQKENI.

The chain is built from TRBV7-6 and TRBJ2-1, with a possible D match to TRBD2 (6 bases). Trimming left V 4 bases short and J 6 bases short, with 16 bases between. Germline-derived CDR1 and CDR2 are SGHVS and FNYEAQ. The CDR3 runs to 15 residues. The CDR3 DNA reads TGTGCCAGCAGCTCCGCTCGTGGGGACTCCAATGAGCAGTTCTTC. Protein: CASSSARGDSNEQFF.

The chain has TRBV5-4 and TRBJ2-4; TRBD1 aligns across 7 bases. Per the germline V gene, CDR1 is SGHNT and CDR2 is YYREEE (reference sequence). The CDR3 has 14 amino acids. Losses at the gene ends were 2 bases for V and 5 bases for J; bases not matched to a gene: 4. The CDR3 DNA follows: TGTGCCAGCAGCTTCCGGGACAGTGAAAACATTCAGTACTTC. It codes for CASSFRDSENIQYF.

The rearrangement uses TRBV7-2 and TRBJ1-6, with 9 nucleotides matching TRBD1. CDR1 is SGHTA, CDR2 FQGNSA, per germline. CDR3 length equals 15 residues. V shed 5 bases and J 7 bases; nucleotides not matched to a gene: 6. The CDR3 nucleotides read TGTGCCAGCAGCCGTTCCGGGACAGGGAATTCACCCCTCCACTTT. As protein: CASSRSGTGNSPLHF.

V and J are TRBV2 and TRBJ1-1; maybe TRBD1 (6 bases). Germline V lookup: CDR1 SNHLY, CDR2 FYNNEI. The CDR3 runs to 13 residues. Trimming left V 4 bases short and J 1 base short, with 7 bases between. The CDR3: CASSGGRNTEAFF. In DNA form, the CDR3 reads TGTGCCAGCAGTGGGGGGCGGAACACTGAAGCTTTCTTT.

The rearrangement joins TRBV5-4 to TRBJ1-2; D not certain. Germline V gene data show CDR1 as SGHNT and CDR2 as YYREEE (reference sequence). V lost 2 bases, J lost 8 bases, and 19 bases lay in between. This CDR3 comprises 15 residues. CDR3 DNA sequence: TGTGCCAGCAGCTTAGGTAGTAGGATAGCCGGGGGCTACACCTTC. Translating gives CASSLGSRIAGGYTF.

The J gene is TRBJ1-1, the V gene TRBV7-2, with TRBD1 as a possible D gene (5 bases). The CDR3 length is 15 residues. Trimming took 5 bases from V and 0 from J, leaving 13 bases between them. Germline loops: CDR1 SGHTA, CDR2 FQGNSA. The CDR3 bases are TGTGCCAGCAGCCCGGACATCGATTTGAACACTGAAGCTTTCTTT. Its protein is CASSPDIDLNTEAFF. The full variable domain, with the rest looked up from reference TRBV7-2 and TRBJ1-1, is GAGVSQSPSNKVTEKGKDVELRCDPISGHTALYWYRQSLGQGLEFLIYFQGNSAPDKSGLPSDRFSAERTGGSVSTLTIQRTQQEDSAVYLCASSPDIDLNTEAFFGQGTRLTVV.

The table lists this clone with a few counts. The CDR3 loop reads CASSQDNYGMQYF. The CDR3 nucleotides are TGTGCCAGCAGCCAGGACAACTATGGTATGCAGTATTTT. This rearrangement joins TRBV4-2 to TRBJ2-3, with D perhaps TRBD1 (5 bases). CDR1 and CDR2 (germline): LGHNA, YNFKEQ. This CDR3 spans 13 amino acids. Trimming took 3 bases from V and 11 from J, leaving 15 bases between them.

To note about this clone: An end of the junction does not agree with germline; a read error may underlie this. The rearrangement links TRBV7-2 to TRBJ1-1, with 10 nucleotides matching TRBD1. Germline loops: CDR1 SGHTA, CDR2 FQGNSA. There are 11 residues in the CDR3. Written as DNA, the CDR3 is TGTGCCAGCAGCACCGGGACAGGGGAGATCTTT. Translating gives CASSTGTGEIF.

The V gene is TRBV19, the J gene TRBJ2-5, with 9 nucleotides matching TRBD2. The DNA end is a closer match to TRBJ2-7, so the J assignment may be wrong. The germline V gene has CDR1 LNHDA and CDR2 SQIVND (reference sequence). The CDR3 length is 13 residues. The CDR3 protein is CASSMGLAGEQYF. As DNA, the CDR3 is TGTGCCAGTAGTATGGGACTAGCAGGCGAGCAGTACTTC.

V and J are TRBV5-1 and TRBJ2-3; tentative D call: TRBD1 (5 bases). This CDR3 is built from 14 residues. From germline, CDR1 is SGHRS and CDR2 YFSETQ. V was trimmed by 3 bases and J by 5 bases, leaving 13 bases between them. The CDR3 protein is CASSYEGVKDTQYF. The CDR3 DNA is TGCGCCAGCAGCTATGAAGGGGTGAAAGATACGCAGTATTTT.

This sequence joins TRBV28 and TRBJ1-5; no firm D call. Trimming took off 3 bases at V and 6 bases at J, with 6 bases between the two ends. In germline, CDR1 is MDHEN, CDR2 SYDVKM. CDR3 size: 12 residues. The CDR3 bases are TGTGCCAGCAGTTTTCCAGGTCAGCCCCAGCATTTT. Protein product: CASSFPGQPQHF. Variable domain in full (rest from reference TRBV28 and TRBJ1-5): DVKVTQSSRYLVKRTGEKVFLECVQDMDHENMFWYRQDPGLGLRLIYFSYDVKMKEKGDIPEGYSVSREKKERFSLILESASTNQTSMYLCASSFPGQPQHFGDGTRLSIL.

The V call is TRBV7-8, the J call TRBJ2-7, with D maybe TRBD2 (5 bases). The CDR3 is 15 amino acids. Trimming stripped 4 bases from V and 3 bases from J, with 16 bases between. Germline CDR1 and CDR2: SGHVS and FQNEAQ. The CDR3 DNA sequence: TGTGCCAGCAGCTCGCTCCGGGGTTCAAACTACGAGCAGTACTTC. It codes for CASSSLRGSNYEQYF.

The chain links TRBV4-3 to TRBJ1-2, with TRBD1 identical over 9 bases. Germline lookup yields CDR1 LGHNA and CDR2 YSLEER. V dropped 6 bases and J dropped 8; count of bases not matched to a gene: 4. The CDR3 is 12 amino acids. CDR3 loop: CASSGTGRGYTF. The CDR3 region has the DNA TGCGCCAGCAGTGGGACAGGGCGAGGCTACACCTTC.